The 27 T cell receptor beta chains below come from one sample, sequenced in a study of blood T cells in healthy people across ages. Combining a sample-barcoded 5' primer with a J-beta primer mix, a second PCR ran for roughly 6 to 11 cycles. TCRdb passed the 5' RACE reads through MiXCR, listing each CDR3 protein once. The sample records about 1.5 million distinct CDR3 sequences, 35% to 45% being singletons. Sequenced material: blood. The receptor source for this set is a woman between 18 and 29 years old in good health.

A few counts support this clonotype. This chain uses TRBV15 with TRBJ2-5; TRBD1 matches at 8 bases. Germline-derived CDR1 and CDR2 are LNHNV and YYDKDF (reference sequence). V was clipped by 3 bases and J by 3 bases; unmatched bases: 3. There are 14 residues in the CDR3. The CDR3 DNA reads as TGTGCCACCAGCAGGGACAGGGCCGAAGAGACCCAGTACTTC. This encodes CATSRDRAEETQYF.

The chain employs TRBV20-1 and TRBJ2-7; 9 bases map to TRBD2. CDR1 is DFQATT, CDR2 SNEGSKA, per germline (reference sequence). Trimming removed 3 bases from V and 2 bases from J; junction bases left unmatched: 5. The CDR3 runs to 14 residues. The CDR3 region is CSARRLADAYEQYF. CDR3 bases: TGCAGTGCTAGGAGACTAGCGGACGCCTACGAGCAGTACTTC.

Of note for this clonotype: The junction and the germline gene differ at one end; a read error may be behind it. The chain is built from TRBV12-3 or TRBV12-4 and TRBJ2-2; D unclear. CDR3 length: 14 residues. The CDR3 DNA sequence: TGTGCCTGCAGTTTTCTGGTGAACACCGGGGAGCTGTTTTTT. This sequence encodes CACSFLVNTGELFF.

This clonotype was seen only once. The genes are TRBV11-2 and TRBJ2-6; D might be TRBD1 (6 bases). V shed 5 bases and J shed 4 bases, with 24 bases lying between them. The CDR3 spans 19 residues. The V gene's germline CDR1 is SGHAT and CDR2 FQNNGV. CDR3 nucleotide sequence: TGTGCCAGCAGCGTACCGCAAACCACTACAGGGTCCGGGGCCAACGTCCTGACTTTC. Protein product: CASSVPQTTTGSGANVLTF. Using reference TRBV11-2 and TRBJ2-6 for the parts outside the CDR3, the full variable domain is EAGVAQSPRYKIIEKRQSVAFWCNPISGHATLYWYQQILGQGPKLLIQFQNNGVVDDSQLPKDRFSAERLKGVDSTLKIQPAKLEDSAVYLCASSVPQTTTGSGANVLTFGAGSRLTVL.

The rearrangement links TRBV20-1 to TRBJ2-5; TRBD2 aligns across 8 bases. V was clipped by 0 bases and J by 11 bases; unmatched bases: 14. Looked up from germline, CDR1 is DFQATT and CDR2 is SNEGSKA (reference sequence). The CDR3 totals 15 residues. CDR3 nucleotide sequence: TGCAGTGCTAGAGACTCGCGGGAGGATCCCTACGGGCAGTACTTC. This gives the protein CSARDSREDPYGQYF.

This clonotype was found a few times. V usage is TRBV7-2 and J usage is TRBJ2-7, with D perhaps matching TRBD2 (5 bases). In germline, CDR1 is SGHTA, CDR2 FQGNSA. Trimming took off 6 bases at V and 3 bases at J, with 12 bases between the two ends. This CDR3 has 13 residues. This CDR3 reads CASSPRVVYEQYF. The CDR3 DNA follows: TGTGCCAGCAGTCCGAGGGTGGTCTACGAGCAGTACTTC. Together with reference TRBV7-2 and TRBJ2-7, the CDR3 gives the full variable domain: GAGVSQSPSNKVTEKGKDVELRCDPISGHTALYWYRQSLGQGLEFLIYFQGNSAPDKSGLPSDRFSAERTGGSVSTLTIQRTQQEDSAVYLCASSPRVVYEQYFGPGTRLTVT.

V usage is TRBV7-6 and J usage is TRBJ2-3; D remains unclear. V was shortened by 5 bases and J by 5 bases, with 17 bases between the two germline ends. Germline V gene lookup returns CDR1 SGHVS and CDR2 FNYEAQ. The CDR3 has 15 residues. The CDR3 DNA reads TGTGCCAGCAGCGGAGTGGGCAGCGTGGGAGATACGCAGTATTTT. Encoded protein: CASSGVGSVGDTQYF.

On this clonotype: This may arise from a read error, as a much more abundant clone is one base away. The chain links TRBV6-1 to TRBJ2-3; TRBD1 is a possible D gene (7 bases). Trimming stripped 9 bases from V and 8 bases from J, with 24 bases between. The germline CDR1 and CDR2 sequences are MNHNS and SASEGT. The CDR3 loop spans 15 amino acids. DNA of the CDR3: TGTGCCAGAGGTTTGCGGGACAGCGATGCAGGTACGCAGTATTTT. Translating it yields CARGLRDSDAGTQYF.

The chain recombines TRBV20-1 with TRBJ2-1, with D hard to call. This CDR3 spans 11 amino acids. Per the germline V gene, CDR1 is DFQATT and CDR2 is SNEGSKA (reference sequence). For the CDR3, the DNA is TGCACACAACCGCTCGGGCACCAACAGTTCTTC. Amino acids: CTQPLGHQQFF.

The chain combines TRBV11-2 with TRBJ2-5; TRBD2 might be the D (5 bases). The better agreement between TRBJ2-7 and the DNA end casts doubt on the J call. Germline lookup yields CDR1 SGHAT and CDR2 FQNNGV. CDR3 size: 15 residues. CDR3 in DNA: TGTGCCAGCAGCTTATTCCGAGACGGAGGCTACGAGCAGTACTTC. Translating it yields CASSLFRDGGYEQYF.

The chain uses TRBV5-1 and TRBJ2-4; possibly TRBD2 for D (6 bases). The J call is uncertain, as TRBJ2-7 better fits the DNA end. The CDR3 has 15 amino acids. Germline values: CDR1 SGHRS, CDR2 YFSETQ. This chain's CDR3 is CASSSYSGTLSEQYF. The CDR3 nucleotides are TGCGCCAGCAGCTCATATAGCGGTACCCTAAGCGAGCAGTACTTC.

The V call is TRBV4-1, the J call TRBJ1-1, with D tentatively TRBD1 (6 bases). Germline V lookup: CDR1 MGHRA, CDR2 YSYEKL. The CDR3 extends over 15 amino acids. Trimming pared 5 bases from V and 0 bases from J, leaving 13 bases between. The chain's CDR3 is CASSTRQDMNTEAFF. The CDR3 bases are TGCGCCAGCAGCACCCGACAGGATATGAACACTGAAGCTTTCTTT.

This clonotype occurred a few times. This rearrangement joins TRBV7-9 to TRBJ2-1, with 8 bases aligning to TRBD1. The germline CDR1 and CDR2 sequences are SEHNR and FQNEAQ (reference sequence). This CDR3 has 15 residues. V lost 3 bases to trimming and J lost 6 bases; unmatched junction nucleotides: 7. Here the CDR3 DNA reads TGTGCCAGCAGCTTTGGACAGGGAAAAGGCAATGAGCAGTTCTTC. As protein: CASSFGQGKGNEQFF.

The chain combines TRBV6-5 with TRBJ2-1, with 8 bases aligning to TRBD1. Germline loops: CDR1 MNHEY, CDR2 SVGAGI. This CDR3 contains 15 residues. V dropped 5 bases and J dropped 6; count of bases not matched to a gene: 9. CDR3 residues: CASSQGQATFNEQFF. The CDR3 region has the DNA TGTGCCAGCAGTCAGGGACAGGCGACATTCAATGAGCAGTTCTTC.

The CDR3: CASSHLQSYGYTF. The CDR3 region has the DNA TGTGCCAGCAGCCACTTACAGAGCTATGGCTACACCTTC. The rearrangement uses TRBV14 and TRBJ1-2; D unclear. V gave up 3 bases and J gave up 4 bases, with 9 bases separating them. The CDR3 spans 13 residues. CDR1 is SGHDN, CDR2 FVKESK, per germline.

In its sample, this clonotype was seen a few times. The chain joins TRBV10-2 to TRBJ1-2, with D tentatively TRBD1 (5 bases). CDR3 length equals 13 residues. V lost 4 bases and J 7 bases, leaving 13 bases between the germline ends. Germline V gene sequence: CDR1 WSHSY, CDR2 SAAADI. CDR3 in DNA: TGCGCCAGCAGTGGGGACGGGGGGAGTGGCTACACCTTC. Residues: CASSGDGGSGYTF.

This clonotype was seen only a few times. This chain uses TRBV6-5 with TRBJ2-4; tentatively, D is TRBD1 (5 bases). V was trimmed by 2 bases and J by 15 bases, leaving 14 bases between them. CDR3 length: 12 amino acids. Germline V gene sequence: CDR1 MNHEY, CDR2 SVGAGI. The CDR3 region is CASSYAKGRLYF. CDR3 DNA: TGTGCCAGCAGTTACGCGAAGGGGCGGTTGTACTTC.

A word on this clonotype: With a much larger clone just one base away, this may be a read error. This chain uses TRBV10-2 with TRBJ2-1; D remains ambiguous. This CDR3 contains 15 residues. With 7 bases removed from V and 10 bases from J, the gap between germline ends came to 23 bases. CDR1 and CDR2 (germline): WSHSY, SAAADI. This chain's CDR3 is CASKDDGTYPYEQFF. The CDR3 nucleotides read TGCGCCAGCAAAGACGACGGAACATACCCCTACGAGCAGTTCTTC.

The chain combines TRBV4-1 with TRBJ1-2, with D unresolved. CDR1 and CDR2 from the germline V gene are MGHRA and YSYEKL. V shed 2 bases and J shed 2 bases, with 12 bases lying between them. CDR3 length: 15 residues. CDR3 DNA sequence: TGCGCCAGCAGCCAACCGGTAGAAGGGAACTATGGCTACACCTTC. It specifies CASSQPVEGNYGYTF.

Of note for this clonotype: One junction end does not reproduce the germline sequence, and a read error may be involved. The rearrangement links TRBV25-1 to TRBJ2-1; TRBD1 is a possible D gene (6 bases). The CDR3 has 14 amino acids. From germline, CDR1 is MGHDK and CDR2 SYGVNS. The CDR3 region has the DNA TGTTCCAGCAGTGAAATAGGGACACACTACGAGCAGTTCTTC. It is translated as CSSSEIGTHYEQFF.

This clonotype occurred a few times. V is TRBV20-1 and J is TRBJ2-7; no reliable D call. This CDR3 comprises 14 residues. The germline CDR1 and CDR2 sequences are DFQATT and SNEGSKA (reference sequence). V was shortened by 0 bases and J by 6 bases, with 15 bases between the two germline ends. CDR3 sequence reads: CSARDELSSVEQYF. CDR3 bases: TGCAGTGCTAGAGATGAACTGAGCTCTGTCGAGCAGTACTTC.

This clonotype was found a few times. The CDR3 loop reads CASRIAGSYEQYF. CDR3 nucleotides: TGTGCCAGCAGGATAGCGGGGTCCTACGAGCAGTACTTC. V gene TRBV12-3 or TRBV12-4 combines with J gene TRBJ2-7; 8 nucleotides agree with TRBD2. Losses at the gene ends were 6 bases for V and 1 base for J; bases not matched to a gene: 2. The CDR3 extends over 13 amino acids.

This rearrangement joins TRBV12-3 or TRBV12-4 to TRBJ1-2; TRBD1 aligns across 7 bases. The CDR3 sequence is 14 residues long. V was pared by 7 bases and J by 4 bases, with 9 bases of the junction left unmatched. The CDR3 sequence: CASTVQGRGYGYTF. The DNA for the CDR3 is TGTGCCAGCACCGTACAGGGGCGAGGCTATGGCTACACCTTC.

This chain links TRBV4-1 with TRBJ2-7; 12 bases map to TRBD2. The junction had 6 bases not matched to a gene; V was cut back by 2 bases and J by 7 bases. The CDR3 length is 15 residues. Germline assignment: CDR1 MGHRA and CDR2 YSYEKL. CDR3 DNA sequence: TGCGCCAGCAGCCAATTGGGACTAGCGGGCAATGAGCAGTACTTC. Translation gives CASSQLGLAGNEQYF.

This clonotype has only a few counts. V usage is TRBV29-1 and J usage is TRBJ1-2; D remains ambiguous. This CDR3 is built from 14 residues. The germline V gene encodes CDR1 SQVTM and CDR2 ANQGSEA. V lost 0 bases and J 1 base, leaving 9 bases between the germline ends. CDR3 amino acids: CSVEDLEINYGYTF. In DNA, the CDR3 is TGCAGCGTTGAAGATCTGGAGATTAACTATGGCTACACCTTC.

This clonotype showed up just a few times. This chain connects TRBV20-1 to TRBJ2-7; weak D call: TRBD2 (6 bases). V shed 4 bases and J shed 4 bases, with 14 bases lying between them. Per the germline V gene, CDR1 is DFQATT and CDR2 is SNEGSKA (reference sequence). The CDR3 consists of 13 residues. CDR3 sequence (DNA): TGCAGTGCTACCGGGACTCTTGAATACGAGCAGTACTTC. The encoded protein is CSATGTLEYEQYF.

The rearrangement links TRBV29-1 to TRBJ1-2; weak D call: TRBD1 (6 bases). Germline V CDR1 and CDR2: SQVTM, ANQGSEA. V was cut by 2 bases and J by 6 bases, with 7 bases left in between. The CDR3 runs to 11 residues. DNA for the CDR3: TGCAGCGTTGAAAGGGGGGATGGCTACACCTTC. This sequence encodes CSVERGDGYTF.